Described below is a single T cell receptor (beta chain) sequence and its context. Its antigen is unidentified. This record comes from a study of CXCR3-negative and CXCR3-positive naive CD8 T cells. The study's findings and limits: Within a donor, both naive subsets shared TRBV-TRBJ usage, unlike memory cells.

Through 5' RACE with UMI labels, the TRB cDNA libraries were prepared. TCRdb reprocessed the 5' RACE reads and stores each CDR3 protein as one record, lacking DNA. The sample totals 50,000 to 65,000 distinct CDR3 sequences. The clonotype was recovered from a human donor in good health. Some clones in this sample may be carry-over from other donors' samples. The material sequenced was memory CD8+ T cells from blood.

This CDR3 reads CASSIGQNEAFF. The chain combines TRBV7-9 with TRBJ1-1; TCRdb gives TRBD1 as the D gene, but with no DNA this cannot be confirmed. The CDR3 consists of 12 residues. CDR1 is SEHNR and CDR2 is FQNEAQ in the germline V gene (reference sequence).